This T cell receptor beta chain stems from a study of prognosis after radiotherapy for stage I lung cancer (dated by TCRdb to the early 2020s). Describing the broader study: Between early 2018 and early 2019, 15 to 20 patients with stage I NSCLC were enrolled in Nanjing, China. Concurrent therapy was not administered to any patient alongside SBRT. SBRT was delivered in 3 to 5 fractions with a biologically effective dose of at least 100 Gy, and image-guided IMRT or VMAT was used for delivery. After SBRT, distant metastases developed in about 20% of the 19 patients at a median of approximately seven months, while the remaining 15 patients had no significant progression. A total of 40 or so blood samples from 20 or so patients were sequenced, with one sample obtained before and one obtained after SBRT for each patient. Approximately 13 patients had adenocarcinoma and several had squamous cell carcinoma as the tumor histology. Enrolled patients comprised 14 to 15 with newly diagnosed primary stage I lung tumors and 5 or 6 with oligometastatic NSCLC after surgical resection of the primary tumor. Every patient was regarded as medically inoperable, because of comorbidities in over ten cases and refusal of surgery in more than 5 cases. The study profiled peripheral blood TCR beta repertoires from stage I NSCLC patients before and after stereotactic body radiotherapy and related them to distant failure. The cohort comprised roughly 13 men and about 6 women with a median age of roughly 75 years, ranging from roughly 50 to 84 years. General findings and caveats noted by the study authors: The small cohort and short follow-up limited the study, so independent validation of the findings is needed. No adjustment for multiple comparisons was applied to any of the reported P values. Post-SBRT Shannon entropy and its change from baseline were lower in patients who developed distant metastases; baseline Shannon entropy was not associated with metastases. After SBRT, the number of unique TCR clones decreased (median about 9,100 before versus fewer than 7,500 after; Wilcoxon paired P=0.011). TRBV and TRBJ usage frequencies reportedly varied with metastasis status, involving two V genes at baseline and 8 or 9 V and two J genes after SBRT. No determination of tumor specificity was made for expanded TCR clones.

Two rounds of multiplex PCR were used to amplify the TCR beta CDR3 region from genomic DNA. In the first PCR round, primers specific to each TRBV and TRBJ gene were used, and the primer sequences were filed in Chinese patent CN105087789A. The second PCR round used universal primers. The Roche High Pure PCR Template Preparation Kit was used to extract genomic DNA from frozen PBMCs. An Illumina HiSeq 3000 was used to sequence the libraries paired-end with 151 bp reads. The authors' analysis ran thus. CutAdapt was used to discard raw reads that did not contain the multiplex PCR primer sequences. PEAR was used to merge high-quality paired reads into contigs. By aligning each contig to reference sequences, MiXCR assigned the TRB V, D and J gene segments to that contig. To remove sequencing errors, CDR3 sequences were clustered according to base quality and sequence similarity. Diversity was measured as Shannon entropy normalized by the natural log of productive TCR sequence number. Clonality was computed as one minus the ratio of Shannon entropy to the natural log of the number of unique clonotypes. The Youden index of ROC curves was used to select progression-free survival cut-offs for repertoire metrics, and analyses were performed in R 3.5.3. TCRdb reran the public reads through fastp at Q25 and MiXCR, keeping productive beta chains. Records with the same CDR3 protein are collapsed into one entry carrying the most frequent genes and DNA. The V and J calls shown here were made by TCRdb, not taken from the authors' results. This sample holds about 27,000 distinct CDR3 sequences; 46% were observed only once. The top ten clones comprise more than 13% of the sample.

This clonotype was recorded at least ten times. Its antigen has not been determined. The record has no base qualities; no much larger clone is one base away. All patients had node-negative disease on CT and PET/CT, and none had a history of other malignancies or had previously received chemotherapy or radiotherapy. Six milliliters of peripheral venous blood were drawn into EDTA tubes at each of two time points. Ficoll-Paque Plus density-gradient centrifugation was used to isolate PBMCs. Right after collection, samples were placed at -80 degrees C and kept there until analysis. This sequence originates from a donor aged 50 or older with non-small cell lung cancer. Specimen: PBMCs, collected before or after stereotactic body radiation therapy (not recorded which).

The CDR3 protein: CSARDEEKITYNSPLHF. The nucleotide sequence reads as follows: TGCAGTGCTAGAGATGAAGAGAAGATAACCTATAATTCACCCCTCCACTTT. This receptor chain uses TRBV20-1 and TRBJ1-6, with the identity of the D gene unclear. The CDR3 numbers 17 residues from cysteine through phenylalanine. Here the CDR3 DNA is all that survives: 51 bases in frame from base 1. From a lookup of the germline V gene (reference sequence), CDR1 and CDR2 are DFQATT and SNEGSKA. Between the V and J ends, shortened by 0 bases and 2 bases respectively, the junction contains 14 bases.